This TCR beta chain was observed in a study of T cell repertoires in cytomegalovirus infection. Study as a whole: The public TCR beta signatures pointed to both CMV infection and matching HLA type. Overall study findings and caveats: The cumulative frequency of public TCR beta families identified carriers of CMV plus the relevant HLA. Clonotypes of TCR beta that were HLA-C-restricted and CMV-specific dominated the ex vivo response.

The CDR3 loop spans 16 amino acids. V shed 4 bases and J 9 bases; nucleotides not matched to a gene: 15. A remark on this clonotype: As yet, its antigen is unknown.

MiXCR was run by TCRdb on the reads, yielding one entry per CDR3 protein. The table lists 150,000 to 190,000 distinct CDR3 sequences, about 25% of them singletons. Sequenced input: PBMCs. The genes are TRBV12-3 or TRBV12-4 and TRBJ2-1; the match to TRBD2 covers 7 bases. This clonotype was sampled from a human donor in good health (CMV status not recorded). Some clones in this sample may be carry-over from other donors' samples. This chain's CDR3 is CASSSRTSGGLVEQFF. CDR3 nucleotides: TGTGCCAGCAGTTCCCGGACTAGTGGGGGGTTAGTTGAGCAGTTCTTC.